Described below is a single TCR beta chain sequence and its context. The CDR3 has 18 amino acids. Germline CDR1 and CDR2: SGHRS and YFSETQ. The junction had 8 bases not matched to a gene; V was cut back by 0 bases and J by 0 bases. Unique molecular identifiers were incorporated into the prepared TCRbeta library. Using its own MiXCR run on the PCR reads, TCRdb lists one record per CDR3 protein. The data show 450,000 to 600,000 distinct CDR3 sequences, around 17% seen once. The data originate from a study of T-cell reconstitution after alpha-beta-depleted transplantation in children. The receptor was isolated from a human donor who donated a stem cell graft to a child with acute lymphoblastic leukemia. The sequenced sample was PBMCs from the stem cell graft donor, obtained from the stem cell graft. The V and J genes are TRBV5-1 and TRBJ2-2; 7 bases fit TRBD1. The CDR3 spells CASSLEAGDSANTGELFF. Written as DNA, the CDR3 is TGCGCCAGCAGCTTGGAGGCAGGGGACAGCGCGAACACCGGGGAGCTGTTTTTT.